Below, 16 T cell receptor beta chains from the same sample are listed, as sequenced in a study of CD8 T cells in ankylosing spondylitis. TCRdb independently ran MiXCR on the 5' RACE reads; one entry per CDR3 protein. The table records hundreds of thousands of distinct CDR3 sequences, approximately 12% of them present only once. Antigens of these TCRs are unknown. Study-wide findings and caveats: Characteristic, it appeared, of ankylosing spondylitis blood was a TCR beta motif of about eight highly homologous variants.

The source material was blood, either unsorted or a sorted T cell fraction (not recorded which). These receptors were taken from a male donor with ankylosing spondylitis.

The chain combines TRBV5-1 with TRBJ2-7; 7 bases are a match to TRBD1. Germline CDR1 SGHRS, CDR2 YFSETQ. This CDR3 has 13 amino acids. V gave up 0 bases and J gave up 10 bases; unmatched junction bases: 7. The CDR3 bases are TGCGCCAGCAGCTTGGTCCCGGGGACAGAACAGTACTTC. Amino acid sequence: CASSLVPGTEQYF.

This clonotype has more than one count but fewer than ten. The junction does not match germline at one end; this may be a read error. The rearrangement links TRBV7-7 to TRBJ2-6; D ambiguous. CDR1 SSHAT and CDR2 FNYEAQ come from the germline V gene (reference sequence). This CDR3 is 16 amino acids long. The CDR3 sequence: CASSNSGDSGANVLTF. DNA of the CDR3: TGTGCTAGCAGCAATTCAGGCGACTCTGGGGCCAACGTCCTGACTTTC.

The chain carries TRBV6-5 and TRBJ2-7, with D unclear. Trimming left V 7 bases short and J 7 bases short, with 11 bases between. The CDR3 runs 11 residues. The germline gives CDR1 MNHEY, CDR2 SVGAGI. CDR3 sequence (DNA): TGTGCCAGCACCAACTTTGGGGAGCAGTACTTC. Its protein is CASTNFGEQYF.

This clonotype was found a few times. The V gene is TRBV18, the J gene TRBJ1-2; D gene unclear. The CDR3 has 14 residues. Trimming removed 3 bases from V and 0 bases from J, with 8 bases in between. CDR1 and CDR2 from the germline V gene are KGHSH and LQKENI. The CDR3 sequence is CASSPDIANYGYTF. For the CDR3, the DNA is TGTGCCAGCTCACCTGACATAGCTAACTATGGCTACACCTTC.

The chain links TRBV20-1 to TRBJ2-7; D not certain. V gave up 3 bases and J gave up 0 bases, with 6 bases separating them. The CDR3 spans 12 residues. Germline V gene data show CDR1 as DFQATT and CDR2 as SNEGSKA (reference sequence). The CDR3 sequence is CSASSYSYEQYF. CDR3 nucleotides: TGCAGTGCTAGCTCATACTCCTACGAGCAGTACTTC.

This clonotype was counted a few times. J is TRBJ2-3 and V is TRBV20-1, with D possibly being TRBD1 (6 bases). Trimming stripped 4 bases from V and 4 bases from J, with 15 bases between. The germline gives CDR1 DFQATT, CDR2 SNEGSKA (reference sequence). The CDR3 sequence is 14 residues long. DNA for the CDR3: TGCAGTGCTATTCTAGGGGGATTGGCAGATACGCAGTATTTT. As protein: CSAILGGLADTQYF.

This clonotype was picked up many times. This chain connects TRBV29-1 to TRBJ1-4, with D perhaps matching TRBD1 (6 bases). Trimming removed 4 bases at V and 8 bases at J, with 14 bases between. The CDR3 is 13 amino acids. CDR1 and CDR2 (germline): SQVTM, ANQGSEA. In DNA, the CDR3 is TGCAGCGTTGCCAGGGACACGCCCGAAAAACTGTTTTTT. Translating gives CSVARDTPEKLFF.

As regards this clonotype: A clone one base away is much larger, so this may be a read error. The chain couples TRBV7-9 to TRBJ1-3; the D is unclear. CDR3 length equals 11 residues. Germline V CDR1 and CDR2: SEHNR, FQNEAQ (reference sequence). V lost 6 bases and J 4 bases, leaving 4 bases between the germline ends. In DNA form, the CDR3 reads TGTGCCAGCAGGACGGGAAACACCATATATTTT. This gives the protein CASRTGNTIYF.

This clonotype was recorded many times. V usage is TRBV5-5 and J usage is TRBJ1-2; D is ambiguous. Trimming removed 0 bases at V and 3 bases at J, with 6 bases between. The length of the CDR3 is 13 residues. Germline V CDR1 and CDR2: SGHKS, YYEKEE (reference sequence). The CDR3 sequence: CASSLATDYGYTF. The CDR3 nucleotides are TGTGCCAGCAGCTTGGCTACGGACTATGGCTACACCTTC.

Only a few counts were recorded for this clonotype. The CDR3 protein is CSARDQGTGNTEAFF. The CDR3 DNA reads TGCAGTGCTAGAGATCAAGGGACAGGGAACACTGAAGCTTTCTTT. The chain joins TRBV20-1 to TRBJ1-1; 8 bases agree with TRBD1. CDR3 length equals 15 residues. The ends lost 0 bases at V and 1 base at J; junction bases unmatched: 4. Germline CDR1 reads DFQATT; CDR2 reads SNEGSKA (reference sequence).

Only a few counts were recorded for this clonotype. The chain recombines TRBV5-1 with TRBJ2-6; D gene uncertain. The CDR3 loop spans 15 amino acids. Germline assignment: CDR1 SGHRS and CDR2 YFSETQ. V shed 3 bases and J shed 0 bases, with 7 bases lying between them. The CDR3 spells CASSSRPSGANVLTF. The CDR3 nucleotides read TGCGCCAGCAGCTCTCGGCCCTCTGGGGCCAACGTCCTGACTTTC.

The V and J genes are TRBV10-1 and TRBJ2-7, with TRBD2 as a possible D gene (5 bases). CDR3 length equals 14 residues. Between the trimmed V and J ends, which lost 3 bases and 4 bases, there was a span of 13 bases. In germline, CDR1 is WNHNN, CDR2 SYGVQD (reference sequence). CDR3: CASSEAEGPYEQYF. The CDR3 DNA follows: TGCGCCAGCAGTGAAGCAGAGGGCCCGTACGAGCAGTACTTC.

The chain recombines TRBV20-1 with TRBJ2-1, with D uncertain. Looked up from germline, CDR1 is DFQATT and CDR2 is SNEGSKA (reference sequence). This CDR3 comprises 17 residues. With 3 bases removed from V and 4 bases from J, the gap between germline ends came to 22 bases. The CDR3 loop is CSARNSGRRNKYNEQFF. The DNA for the CDR3 is TGCAGTGCTAGGAACTCCGGACGCCGGAACAAATACAATGAGCAGTTCTTC.

This clonotype was detected only a few times. The chain carries TRBV5-6 and TRBJ1-1; D is perhaps TRBD1 (6 bases). Germline V CDR1 and CDR2: SGHDT, YYEEEE. The CDR3 is 16 residues long. V lost 3 bases and J 6 bases, leaving 21 bases between the germline ends. The CDR3 DNA reads TGTGCCAGCAGCTGGAAACAGGGTCTCCGGGAGCCTGAAGCTTTCTTT. Residues: CASSWKQGLREPEAFF.

This CDR3 is CASSPQALAYNEQFF. The CDR3 DNA is TGTGCCAGCAGTCCACAGGCACTAGCCTACAATGAGCAGTTCTTC. The chain is built from TRBV6-1 and TRBJ2-1; the D call may be TRBD1 or TRBD2 (5 bases each). Germline-derived CDR1 and CDR2 are MNHNS and SASEGT. This CDR3 is built from 15 residues. With 5 bases removed from V and 2 bases from J, the gap between germline ends came to 13 bases.

This clonotype appeared a few times. The rearrangement links TRBV10-3 to TRBJ1-1; the match to TRBD1 covers 9 bases. V gave up 5 bases and J gave up 5 bases; unmatched junction bases: 6. From germline, CDR1 is ENHRY and CDR2 SYGVKD. The CDR3 runs 14 residues. The CDR3 nucleotides are TGTGCCATCAGTCTAAGGACAGGGGAGACTGAAGCTTTCTTT. Translation: CAISLRTGETEAFF.